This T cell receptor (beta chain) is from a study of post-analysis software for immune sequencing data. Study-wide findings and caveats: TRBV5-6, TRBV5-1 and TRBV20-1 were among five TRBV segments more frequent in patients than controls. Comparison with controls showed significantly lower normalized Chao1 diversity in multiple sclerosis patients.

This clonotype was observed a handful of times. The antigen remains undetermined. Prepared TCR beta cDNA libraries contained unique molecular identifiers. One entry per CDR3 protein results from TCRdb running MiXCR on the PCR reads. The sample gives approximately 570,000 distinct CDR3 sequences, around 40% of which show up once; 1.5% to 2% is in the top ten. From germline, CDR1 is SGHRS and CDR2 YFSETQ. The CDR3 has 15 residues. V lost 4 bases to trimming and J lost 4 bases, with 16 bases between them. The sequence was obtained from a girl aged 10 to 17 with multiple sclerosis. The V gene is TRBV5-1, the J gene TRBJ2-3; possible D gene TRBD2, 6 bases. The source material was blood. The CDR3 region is CASSPAGSGADTQYF. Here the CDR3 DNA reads TGCGCCAGCAGCCCAGCGGGCTCCGGCGCAGATACGCAGTATTTT.